This T cell receptor beta chain stems from a study of T cells expressing NK-cell markers. Comment on this clonotype: Its target is unknown.

Findings of the study overall: In a few donors, dominant clonotypes made up about 25-60.1% of CD3+CD56-NKG2C+ cells.

The germline V gene encodes CDR1 KGHDR and CDR2 SFDVKD. The CDR3 covers 13 residues. One entry per CDR3 protein, without DNA, is what TCRdb gives after re-calling the 5' RACE reads. The sample shows about 400,000 distinct CDR3 sequences, and over 8.5% sits with its ten largest clones. The chain carries TRBV24-1 and TRBJ2-5. The TCR sequence derives from a woman in her forties or fifties in good health. Sequenced: blood T cells: a sorted CD56 or NKG2C T cell subset, CD4+ or CD8+ T cells, or bulk PBMC T cells (not recorded which). The CDR3 is CATSDWMEETQYF.